This T cell receptor beta chain was captured by sequencing in a study of identical twins. Ten or more counts support this clonotype. In germline, CDR1 is SGHRS, CDR2 YFSETQ. The CDR3 has 15 residues. Trimming stripped 4 bases from V and 2 bases from J, with 15 bases between. TCRdb itself ran the 5' RACE reads through MiXCR, one entry per CDR3 protein. The sample lists 240,000 or so distinct CDR3 sequences; about an eighth were seen once. The sample was also reused in another study, on yellow fever vaccine responses in identical twins.

This rearrangement joins TRBV5-1 to TRBJ2-5, with no clear D. The clonotype originates from a woman in her late teens or twenties in good health. Sequencing was performed on memory (CD45RO+) T cells sorted from blood. The CDR3 DNA is TGCGCCAGCAGCCCGGTCCGGCAAAAGCAAGAGACCCAGTACTTC. Translated, it gives CASSPVRQKQETQYF.